The entry below gives a single T cell receptor beta chain sequence along with its context. This clone came up many times. Its binding antigen is unknown. It has no much larger one-base neighbor in the sample; base qualities were not kept. Related bone marrow donors provided peripheral blood samples on the day of marrow donation. Mononuclear cells from peripheral blood and bone marrow were separated by Ficoll-Hypaque density centrifugation and then cryopreserved. This sample is part of a study of T cells after posttransplantation cyclophosphamide (dated by TCRdb to between 2015 and 2016). As for the study more broadly: The study tracked T cell repertoire reconstitution by TRB sequencing after myeloablative bone marrow transplantation using posttransplantation cyclophosphamide as GVHD prophylaxis. Because TRA and TRB clonality correlated tightly in 9 samples, the subsequent TCR analyses were limited to TRB only. In 3 patients, up to about 3 additional blood samples taken between 2 and 5.2 years after transplant also underwent TRB sequencing, as did pretransplant blood from a handful of patients. Samples from around 40 PTCy-treated patients and approximately 15 related bone marrow donors of those patients were subjected to antigen receptor sequencing. Public TRB sequences were compared against a database of over 3,500 sequences linked to responses to pathogens, tumor antigens, self-antigens and alloantigens. TRB sequencing was performed on blood from all 35 or so PTCy patients with 1-year posttransplant specimens.

CDR1 and CDR2 are read off the germline V gene as SGHDT and YYEEEE. V lost 1 base and J lost 3 bases, and the count of bases not matched to a germline gene is 16. Inclusive of the bounding cysteine and phenylalanine, the CDR3 is 19 residues long. The read is trimmed to its CDR3 DNA, 57 bases read in frame from base 1. The study at large found these results: Donor-recipient similarity was low at 1-2 months but rose over the first year, and later blood repertoires were often dominated by donor CD8+ memory clones. The TRB repertoires of T cells infiltrating skin or the GI tract showed only limited overlap with the TRB repertoires found in blood. Across 45 patients, recipient CMV seropositivity and CMV reactivation were highly associated with TRB clonality; PTCy diversity was similar to CNI/methotrexate controls.

TRB sequencing used genomic DNA with the immunoSEQ assay at survey resolution or the hsTCRB kit. Per the authors' processing: Initial read processing used immunoSEQ software, and repertoire analyses used the LymphoSeq R package. Clonality was calculated as 1 minus normalized Shannon entropy, and the Gini coefficient was also calculated for each TRB dataset. To infer phenotypes in unsorted samples, TRB sequences from sorted subsets of the recipient or donor were mapped onto the unsorted samples of the same recipient. Not all clones reach the TCRdb copy of this immuneACCESS table, which keeps in-frame sequences only. Checked studies attribute under half of the gap to unresolved V genes and leave the rest unexplained. V and J calls and clone size are as listed in that table; D and trimming were resolved from the DNA. The table shows fewer than 55,000 clones here, with no singletons. The ten biggest clones cover roughly 2.1% of the sample.

Recombination connected TRBV5-6 to TRBJ1-5, and TRBD1 matches 7 of the central bases. The sequencing input was PBMCs. The receptor comes from a middle-aged man in good health, CMV-negative, and a related stem cell transplant donor. The CDR3 protein: CASSLYRAWGTASNQPQHF. The DNA sequence is TGTGCCAGCAGCTTGTATCGGGCGTGGGGGACAGCATCCAATCAGCCCCAGCATTTT.